This T cell receptor (beta chain) was sequenced in a study of OX40 agonist ivuxolimab in advanced cancers. Background on the study: Prior anti-PD-1, anti-PD-L1 or anti-CTLA-4 therapy was allowed; approximately 41% had some.

Regarding the study as a whole: CD4+ and CD8+ T cells in blood underwent clonal expansion by week 6 at 0.1 to 3.0 mg/kg.

The CDR3 covers 15 residues. V was clipped by 2 bases and J by 4 bases; unmatched bases: 8. Germline V gives CDR1 SGHDN, CDR2 FVKESK. The repertoire was sequenced with immunoSEQ multiplex PCR; TCRdb's copy has only in-frame clones and lacks some. This table holds 77,000 or so clones, roughly 80% found once. This clone was counted between two and nine times. Its target is not known. The sequence came from an adult with an advanced solid tumor such as melanoma, head and neck, liver or kidney cancer. The chain joins TRBV14 to TRBJ2-7; TRBD2 agrees at 7 bases. Sequencing used CD4+ or CD8+ T cells sorted from blood, obtained in a trial of the OX40 agonist ivuxolimab. The CDR3 DNA reads TGTGCCAGCAGCCAATACGTTGGGGGGGAGTACGAGCAGTACTTC. Translating it yields CASSQYVGGEYEQYF.